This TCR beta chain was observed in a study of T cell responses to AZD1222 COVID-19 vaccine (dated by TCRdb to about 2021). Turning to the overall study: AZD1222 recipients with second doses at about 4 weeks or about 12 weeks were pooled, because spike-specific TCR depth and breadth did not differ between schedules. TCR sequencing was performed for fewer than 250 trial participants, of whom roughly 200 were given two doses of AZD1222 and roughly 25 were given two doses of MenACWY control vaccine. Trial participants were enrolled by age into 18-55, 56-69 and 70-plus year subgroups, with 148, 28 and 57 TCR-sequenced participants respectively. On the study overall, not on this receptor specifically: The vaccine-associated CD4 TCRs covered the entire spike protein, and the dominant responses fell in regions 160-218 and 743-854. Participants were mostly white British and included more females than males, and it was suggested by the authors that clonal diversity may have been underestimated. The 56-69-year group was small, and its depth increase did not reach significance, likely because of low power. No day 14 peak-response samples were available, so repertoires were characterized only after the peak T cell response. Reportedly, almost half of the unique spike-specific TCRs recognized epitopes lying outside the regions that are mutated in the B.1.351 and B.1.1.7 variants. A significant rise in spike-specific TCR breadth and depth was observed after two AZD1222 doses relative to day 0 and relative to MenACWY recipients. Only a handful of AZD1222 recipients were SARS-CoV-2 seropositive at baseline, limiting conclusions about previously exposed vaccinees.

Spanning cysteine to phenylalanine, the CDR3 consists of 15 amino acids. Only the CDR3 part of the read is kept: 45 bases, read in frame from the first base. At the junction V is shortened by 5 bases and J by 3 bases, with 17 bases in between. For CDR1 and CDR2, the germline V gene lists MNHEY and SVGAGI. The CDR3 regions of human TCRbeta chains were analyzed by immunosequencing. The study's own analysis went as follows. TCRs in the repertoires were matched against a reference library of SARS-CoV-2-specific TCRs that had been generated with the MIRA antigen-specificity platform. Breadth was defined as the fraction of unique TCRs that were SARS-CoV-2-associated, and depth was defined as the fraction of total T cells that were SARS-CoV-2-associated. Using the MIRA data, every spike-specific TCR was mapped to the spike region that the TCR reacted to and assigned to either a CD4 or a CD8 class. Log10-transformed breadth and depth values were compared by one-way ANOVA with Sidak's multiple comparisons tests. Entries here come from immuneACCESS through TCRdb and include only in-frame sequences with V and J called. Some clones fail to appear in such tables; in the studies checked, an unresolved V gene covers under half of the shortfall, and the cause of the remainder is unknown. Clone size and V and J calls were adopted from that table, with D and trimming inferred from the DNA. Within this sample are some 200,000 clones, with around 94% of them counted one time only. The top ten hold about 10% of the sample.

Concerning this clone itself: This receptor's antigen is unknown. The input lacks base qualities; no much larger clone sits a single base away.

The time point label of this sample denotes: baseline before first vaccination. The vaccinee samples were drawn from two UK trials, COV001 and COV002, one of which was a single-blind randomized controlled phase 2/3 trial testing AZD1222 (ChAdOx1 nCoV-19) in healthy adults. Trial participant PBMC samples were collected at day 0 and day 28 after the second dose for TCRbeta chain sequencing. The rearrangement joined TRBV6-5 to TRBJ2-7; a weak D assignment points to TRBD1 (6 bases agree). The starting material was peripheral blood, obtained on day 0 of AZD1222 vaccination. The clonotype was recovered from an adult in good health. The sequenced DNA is TGTGCCAGCAGTCCCTCAACAGGGATGCACTACGAGCAGTACTTC. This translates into CASSPSTGMHYEQYF.